A selection of T cell receptor beta chains follows, all from one sample in a study of CD8+ T cells in alopecia areata. Method: immunoSEQ multiplex PCR; TCRdb's copy keeps in-frame clones and lacks some. The top ten hold approximately 19% of the sample, which has roughly 150,000 clones, about 51% seen once. The specimen was CD8+ T cells sorted from blood, collected at week 0. These receptors all come from a human donor with alopecia areata. Both conserved end residues are part of each CDR3. The order of the fields is J gene, V gene, D gene, clone size, CDR3 protein, CDR3 DNA. A D gene is named only where the DNA matches it firmly. Where a row states a size, it is once, few, many or the class of an expanded clone; other rows omit it.

j_gene: TRBJ1-2; v_gene: TRBV7-9; d_gene: NA; abundance: NA; CDR3aa: CASSGNYGYTF; CDR3nt: TGTGCCAGCAGCGGGAACTATGGCTACACCTTC
j_gene: TRBJ2-7; v_gene: TRBV28; d_gene: NA; abundance: few; CDR3aa: CASSLSGFYEQYF; CDR3nt: TGTGCCAGCAGTTTATCAGGATTCTACGAGCAGTACTTC
j_gene: TRBJ2-2; v_gene: TRBV19; d_gene: NA; abundance: NA; CDR3aa: CASSKGNTGELFF; CDR3nt: TGTGCCAGTAGTAAAGGGAACACCGGGGAGCTGTTTTTT
j_gene: TRBJ2-1; v_gene: TRBV29-1; d_gene: TRBD2; abundance: few; CDR3aa: CSVDGLAGNNEQFF; CDR3nt: TGCAGCGTTGACGGGCTAGCGGGGAACAATGAGCAGTTCTTC
j_gene: TRBJ2-1; v_gene: TRBV4-3; d_gene: NA; abundance: once; CDR3aa: CASSQGVMSTYNEQFF; CDR3nt: TGCGCCAGCAGCCAAGGGGTGATGAGCACCTACAATGAGCAGTTCTTC
j_gene: TRBJ2-2; v_gene: TRBV6-6; d_gene: NA; abundance: few; CDR3aa: CASSYRPGLDTGELFF; CDR3nt: TGTGCCAGCAGTTACAGACCGGGACTCGACACCGGGGAGCTGTTTTTT
j_gene: TRBJ2-1; v_gene: TRBV4-3; d_gene: NA; abundance: NA; CDR3aa: CASSPPLGEQFF; CDR3nt: TGCGCCAGCAGCCCCCCGTTGGGTGAGCAGTTCTTC
j_gene: TRBJ2-1; v_gene: TRBV9; d_gene: NA; abundance: few; CDR3aa: CASSPRPGATYNEQFF; CDR3nt: TGTGCCAGCAGCCCCCGCCCCGGGGCAACCTACAATGAGCAGTTCTTC
j_gene: TRBJ1-2; v_gene: TRBV29-1; d_gene: NA; abundance: few; CDR3aa: CSVEDRNTGLSYTF; CDR3nt: TGCAGCGTTGAAGACCGGAACACAGGGCTTAGCTACACCTTC
j_gene: TRBJ2-1; v_gene: TRBV9; d_gene: NA; abundance: many; CDR3aa: CASSPRPGATYNEQFF; CDR3nt: TGTGCCAGCAGCCCTCGCCCGGGGGCCACCTACAATGAGCAGTTCTTC
j_gene: TRBJ2-3; v_gene: TRBV5-1; d_gene: TRBD2; abundance: few; CDR3aa: CASSPLTSGRFTDTQYF; CDR3nt: TGCGCCAGCAGCCCCCTGACTAGCGGGCGCTTTACAGATACGCAGTATTTT
j_gene: TRBJ2-3; v_gene: TRBV13; d_gene: NA; abundance: NA; CDR3aa: CASSVGRDTQYF; CDR3nt: TGTGCCAGCAGCGTTGGGCGGGATACGCAGTATTTT
j_gene: TRBJ1-2; v_gene: TRBV27; d_gene: NA; abundance: NA; CDR3aa: CASSLSMRGANGYTF; CDR3nt: TGTGCCAGCAGTTTATCGATGAGGGGGGCAAACGGCTACACCTTC
j_gene: TRBJ2-2; v_gene: TRBV30; d_gene: NA; abundance: NA; CDR3aa: CAWSRGNGELFF; CDR3nt: TGTGCCTGGAGTCGGGGAAACGGGGAGCTGTTTTTT
j_gene: TRBJ1-1; v_gene: TRBV11-2; d_gene: NA; abundance: NA; CDR3aa: CASSLVSRGDTEAFF; CDR3nt: TGTGCCAGCAGCTTAGTAAGTCGGGGGGACACTGAAGCTTTCTTT
j_gene: TRBJ1-1; v_gene: TRBV4-3; d_gene: NA; abundance: NA; CDR3aa: CASSQDSGWDTEAFF; CDR3nt: TGCGCCAGCAGCCAAGATTCAGGGTGGGACACTGAAGCTTTCTTT
j_gene: TRBJ1-5; v_gene: TRBV27; d_gene: NA; abundance: NA; CDR3aa: CASSPGQFGSNQPQHF; CDR3nt: TGTGCCAGCAGTCCCGGACAGTTTGGCAGCAATCAGCCCCAGCATTTT
j_gene: TRBJ2-1; v_gene: TRBV6-6; d_gene: NA; abundance: few; CDR3aa: CASSGEEYNEQFF; CDR3nt: TGTGCCAGCAGTGGGGAGGAATACAATGAGCAGTTCTTC
j_gene: TRBJ1-2; v_gene: TRBV4-3; d_gene: NA; abundance: NA; CDR3aa: CASSQDPRRRGYTF; CDR3nt: TGCGCCAGCAGCCAAGATCCGAGACGCAGAGGCTACACCTTC
j_gene: TRBJ1-5; v_gene: TRBV15; d_gene: NA; abundance: NA; CDR3aa: CATSKPGAEGNQPQHF; CDR3nt: TGTGCCACCAGCAAACCAGGGGCAGAGGGCAATCAGCCCCAGCATTTT
j_gene: TRBJ2-5; v_gene: TRBV7-2; d_gene: NA; abundance: few; CDR3aa: CASSADSGSQETQYF; CDR3nt: TGCGCCAGCAGCGCTGATAGCGGATCACAAGAGACCCAGTACTTC
j_gene: TRBJ1-6; v_gene: TRBV10-2; d_gene: TRBD1; abundance: few; CDR3aa: CASRTGNSPLHF; CDR3nt: TGCGCCAGCAGGACAGGGAATTCACCCCTCCACTTT